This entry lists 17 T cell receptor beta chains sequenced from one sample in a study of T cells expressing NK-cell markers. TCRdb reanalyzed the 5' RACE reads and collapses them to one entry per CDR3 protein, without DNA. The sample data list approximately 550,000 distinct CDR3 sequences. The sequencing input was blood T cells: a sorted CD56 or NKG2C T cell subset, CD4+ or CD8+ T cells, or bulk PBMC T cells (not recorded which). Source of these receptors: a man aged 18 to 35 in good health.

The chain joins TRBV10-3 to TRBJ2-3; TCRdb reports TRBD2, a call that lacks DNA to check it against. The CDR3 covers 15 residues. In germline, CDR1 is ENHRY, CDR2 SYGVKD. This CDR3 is CAISESGSGTDTQYF.

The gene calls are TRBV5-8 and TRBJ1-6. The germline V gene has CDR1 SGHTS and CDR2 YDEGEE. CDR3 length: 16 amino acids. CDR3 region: CASSESRGYGVSPLHF.

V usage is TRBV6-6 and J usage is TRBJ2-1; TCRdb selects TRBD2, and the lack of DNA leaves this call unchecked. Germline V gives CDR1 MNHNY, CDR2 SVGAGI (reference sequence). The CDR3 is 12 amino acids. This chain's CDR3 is CASRSHRLAQFF.

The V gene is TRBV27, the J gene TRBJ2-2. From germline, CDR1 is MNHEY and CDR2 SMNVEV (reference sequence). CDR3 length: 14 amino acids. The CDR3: CASSWGRIGGELFF.

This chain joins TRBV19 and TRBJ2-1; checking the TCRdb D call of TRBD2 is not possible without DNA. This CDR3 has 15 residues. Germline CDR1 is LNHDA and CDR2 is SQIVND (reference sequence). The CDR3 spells CASSITGGNNNEQFF.

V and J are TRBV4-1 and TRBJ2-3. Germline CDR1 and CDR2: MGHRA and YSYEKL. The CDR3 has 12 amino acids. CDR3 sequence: CASSHLTDTQYF.

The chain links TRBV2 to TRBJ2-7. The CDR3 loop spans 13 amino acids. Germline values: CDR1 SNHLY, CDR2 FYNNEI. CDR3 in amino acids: CASRDKRIYEQYF.

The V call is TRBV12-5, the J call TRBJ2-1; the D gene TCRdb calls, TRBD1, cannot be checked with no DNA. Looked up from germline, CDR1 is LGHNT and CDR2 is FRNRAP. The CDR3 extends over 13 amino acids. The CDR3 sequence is CASGLPPRQEQFF.

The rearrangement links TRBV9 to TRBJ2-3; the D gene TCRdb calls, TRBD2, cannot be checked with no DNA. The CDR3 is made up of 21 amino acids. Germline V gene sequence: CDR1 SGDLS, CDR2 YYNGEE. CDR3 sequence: CASRISSGTSGRAPVTDTQYF.

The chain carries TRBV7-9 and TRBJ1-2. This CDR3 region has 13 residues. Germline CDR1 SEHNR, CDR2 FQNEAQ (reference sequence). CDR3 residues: CASSYTNGYGYTF. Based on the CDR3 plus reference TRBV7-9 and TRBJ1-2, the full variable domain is DTGVSQNPRHKITKRGQNVTFRCDPISEHNRLYWYRQTLGQGPEFLTYFQNEAQLEKSRLLSDRFSAERPKGSFSTLEIQRTEQGDSAMYLCASSYTNGYGYTFGSGTRLTVV.

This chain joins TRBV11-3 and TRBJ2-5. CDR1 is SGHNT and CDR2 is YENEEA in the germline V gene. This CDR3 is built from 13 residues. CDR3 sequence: CASRNRVQETQYF.

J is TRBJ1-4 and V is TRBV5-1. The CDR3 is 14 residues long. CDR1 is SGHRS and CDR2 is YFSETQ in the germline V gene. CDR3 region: CASSLRASIGKLFF.

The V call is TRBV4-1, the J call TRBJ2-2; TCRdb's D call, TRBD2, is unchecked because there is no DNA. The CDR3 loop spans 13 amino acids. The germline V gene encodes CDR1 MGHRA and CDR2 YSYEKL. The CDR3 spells CASRGVYTGELFF.

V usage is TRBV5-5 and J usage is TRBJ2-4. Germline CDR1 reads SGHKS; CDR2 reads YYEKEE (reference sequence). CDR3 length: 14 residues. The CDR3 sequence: CASSLGDSRNIQYF. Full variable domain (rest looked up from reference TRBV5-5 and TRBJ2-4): DAGVTQSPTHLIKTRGQQVTLRCSPISGHKSVSWYQQVLGQGPQFIFQYYEKEERGRGNFPDRFSARQFPNYSSELNVNALLLGDSALYLCASSLGDSRNIQYFGAGTRLSVL.

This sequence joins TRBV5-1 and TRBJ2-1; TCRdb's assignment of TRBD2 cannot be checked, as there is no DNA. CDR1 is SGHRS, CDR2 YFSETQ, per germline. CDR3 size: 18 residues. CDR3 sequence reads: CASSSGLAPSPSYNEQFF.

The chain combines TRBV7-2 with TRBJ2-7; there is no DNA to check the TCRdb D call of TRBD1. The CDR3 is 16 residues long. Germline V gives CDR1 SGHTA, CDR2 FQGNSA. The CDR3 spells CASSLGHPLVGIGQYF.

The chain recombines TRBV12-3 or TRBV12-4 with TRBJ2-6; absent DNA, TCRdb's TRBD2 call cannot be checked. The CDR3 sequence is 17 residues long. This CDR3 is CASSPGTSGRGANVLTF.